Described below is a single T cell receptor (beta chain) sequence and its context. No cognate antigen has been identified for it. No base quality information exists; no much larger clone differs at one position. This specimen belongs to a study of shared clonotypes between healthy human individuals (TCRdb year 2020). Concerning the study at large: The cohort included a few men and a couple of women between 18 and 49 years of age. For each donor, CD4 naive and CD4 memory were each given three plates, CD8 naive was given two plates, and CD8 memory was given one plate. The study deeply sequenced blood TCR repertoires of five healthy adults to estimate repertoire size and the extent of clonotype sharing between individuals. Libraries were prepared and TCR repertoires were sequenced by different laboratories using diverse techniques, in order to increase sequencing depth and limit assay-specific biases. Between about 0.85 and 9.5 billion PBMCs per donor were obtained by leukapheresis.

Inclusive of the bounding cysteine and phenylalanine, the CDR3 is 13 residues long. The retained sequence is limited to the CDR3, 39 bases, with the frame set at the first base. Deletion took 2 bases off V and 6 bases off J, with a span of 11 bases between the germline ends. CDR1 and CDR2 are read off the germline V gene as SGHVS and FQNEAQ. CD8 naive samples were obtained by positive selection for CCR7 among CD45RO-negative cells, yielding a CD45RA+CCR7+ population from which TemRA cells were excluded. The donors were healthy, HIV-negative adults who had no recently reported acute infections or vaccinations. Every donor was a Caucasian adult living in Nashville, Tennessee, USA. After blood collection by leukapheresis, PBMCs were isolated using Ficoll-Histopaque density gradient centrifugation and then cryopreserved in the vapor phase of liquid nitrogen. Analytical flow cytometry was used to check the purity and quantity of each magnetically sorted T cell population. Each sorted fraction had its genomic DNA isolated and then quantified by UV absorbance on a Nanodrop 2000c.

TCR CDR3 regions were amplified from genomic DNA by multiplex PCR using the deep immunoSEQ assay. Extracted genomic DNA from each cell subset was distributed evenly across all wells of several immunoSEQ 96-well plates, and each plate was treated as a replicate. For sorted subsets, approximately 190 ng genomic DNA, equal to some 28,000 T cell genomes, was loaded into each replicate PCR. The purified libraries were quantified using a Qubit 3.0 fluorometer, sized with a Bioanalyzer 2100, and then quantified again using the KAPA Library Quantification kit. Every immunoSEQ 96-well plate was sequenced on a separate single-read 150-cycle Illumina NextSeq 550 flow cell. The original methods were these. Because the immunoSEQ output included only junctional sequences and no quality scores, the filtering could not be the same as the filtering used for full-length reads. To assign V/J genes and CDR3, sequences were annotated against IMGT germline references using PyIR, a Python wrapper for IgBLAST v1.9. Reads were removed for weak V/J assignments (E-value above 1e-6), missing CDR3, stop codons, out-of-frame junctions, or ambiguous translated residues. A V3J clonotype was defined by an identical inferred V gene, J gene, and CDR3 amino acid sequence. To compute the percentage overlap between repertoires, the number of shared unique clonotypes was divided by the size of the smaller repertoire. Repertoire richness was assessed with RTK rarefaction, the Chao1 estimator, and Recon v2.1 estimates of unobserved clonotypes. Generation probabilities for all TCRbeta clonotypes obtained by the gDNA method from a handful of donors were computed using OLGA. As stored in TCRdb, this immuneACCESS dataset retains in-frame rearrangements with V and J assigned. A fraction of the clones does not appear; measured against another copy, unresolved V genes explain less than half of the discrepancy, and the remainder lacks a known reason. D and trimming were read from the DNA, whereas the V and J calls and clone size are those reported in that table. Counted in this sample were about 2.2 million clones; just over 90% of them appeared once. The top ten clones comprise about 1.7% of the sample.

Broader findings and caveats from the paper: Naive subsets generally had larger estimated clonotype richness than memory subsets did. Pairwise subsampling indicated that sequencing depth was expected to affect the degree of clonotype sharing among donors. Compared with non-shared clonotypes, the clonotypes found in all four sorted-subset donors had higher generation probabilities. Approximately 4.8% of naive CD4, 3.5% of naive CD8, around 2.3% of memory CD4, and approximately 0.4% of memory CD8 clonotypes were shared across several donors. The genetic and exposure-history diversity represented was limited by the small number of donors. Even with the large sequencing depth, rarefaction of the sorted-subset datasets indicated that sequencing was incomplete. Sampling was limited to blood, and TCR repertoires in tissue likely differ from TCR repertoires in blood.

The chain uses TRBV7-8 and TRBJ2-7; a tentative D match to TRBD1 spans 5 bases. This receptor was obtained from a man aged 18 to 29 in good health. Some clones in this sample may be carry-over from other donors' samples. The specimen sequenced was naive CD8+ T cells from PBMCs. Read against the paper, the sample's cell subset or site label means: CD45RA+CCR7+. Here the CDR3 is given as CASSLQGFLEQYF. Read as DNA, the sequence is TGTGCCAGCAGCTTACAGGGTTTTCTCGAGCAGTACTTC.